The next 3 T cell receptor beta chains were all read from a single sample in a study of cytomegalovirus exposure and HLA in healthy donors. PCR amplification relied on 60 Vbeta primers (plus 13 Jbeta primers). The assay was immunoSEQ multiplex PCR, and TCRdb's table has in-frame clones only and misses some. Among about 140,000 clones listed, 75% were seen once. Sequenced material: PBMCs. These receptors were taken from a man between 18 and 29 years old in good health and CMV-seropositive.

The chain couples TRBV28 to TRBJ2-7, with a possible D match to TRBD2 (7 bases). This CDR3 is built from 13 residues. V lost 3 bases and J lost 7, with 13 bases in between. Per the germline V gene, CDR1 is MDHEN and CDR2 is SYDVKM. The CDR3 here is CASSLAGAGEQYF. The CDR3 DNA sequence: TGTGCCAGCAGTTTGGCGGGGGCAGGAGAGCAGTACTTC. The full variable domain, with the rest looked up from reference TRBV28 and TRBJ2-7, is DVKVTQSSRYLVKRTGEKVFLECVQDMDHENMFWYRQDPGLGLRLIYFSYDVKMKEKGDIPEGYSVSREKKERFSLILESASTNQTSMYLCASSLAGAGEQYFGPGTRLTVT.

This clone was seen only once. The chain links TRBV15 to TRBJ1-4, with D perhaps matching TRBD1 (6 bases). Germline V gene sequence: CDR1 LNHNV, CDR2 YYDKDF (reference sequence). The CDR3 has 13 residues. V gave up 0 bases and J gave up 17 bases, with 16 bases separating them. In DNA form, the CDR3 reads TGTGCCACCAGCAGAGATCTACAGGGTCCGCAATTTTTT. Translating gives CATSRDLQGPQFF.

The rearrangement links TRBV27 to TRBJ2-7; tentatively, D is TRBD1 (6 bases). The CDR3 totals 13 residues. With 4 bases removed from V and 3 bases from J, the gap between germline ends came to 10 bases. Germline V lookup: CDR1 MNHEY, CDR2 SMNVEV (reference sequence). This CDR3 is CASSSHRDYEQYF. The CDR3, as DNA: TGTGCCAGCAGTTCCCACAGGGACTACGAGCAGTACTTC.